This TCR beta chain was sequenced during a study of blood T cell repertoires in COVID-19. Study-wide background: T cells, B-cell-depleted T cells, or PBMCs supplied cDNA or gDNA.

Clones were sequenced by immunoSEQ multiplex PCR, and TCRdb holds only the in-frame ones, with some missing. Of approximately 350,000 clones in the sample, approximately 90% are singletons; the top ten hold more than 3%. The source material was peripheral blood. The clonotype originates from a woman aged 18-29 years who had recovered from COVID-19.

In DNA form, the CDR3 reads TGTGCCAGCTCACCGGTCCAGGGGCAAAACACTGAAGCTTTCTTT. This gives the protein CASSPVQGQNTEAFF. The chain is built from TRBV18 and TRBJ1-1; perhaps TRBD1 as D (6 bases). Deletions cut 3 bases from V and 2 bases from J, with 13 bases between. This CDR3 contains 15 residues. Germline V gene lookup returns CDR1 KGHSH and CDR2 LQKENI.